The source of this TCR beta chain is a study of beta chain features in type 1 diabetes. TCRB transcripts that were expressed got sequenced, as all of the isolated RNA had been reverse transcribed. Method: immunoSEQ multiplex PCR; TCRdb's copy keeps in-frame clones and lacks some. In the table there are fewer than 200,000 clones, 10% to 15% of which are singletons. The CDR3 extends over 15 amino acids. CDR1 and CDR2 (germline): SGHRS, YFSETQ. V lost 4 bases and J lost 0, with 14 bases in between. The sequenced sample consisted of central memory CD4+ T cells from blood. The receptor's source is a young woman in good health. This sequence joins TRBV5-1 and TRBJ2-7; no firm D call. CDR3 sequence (DNA): TGCGCCAGCAGCCCCGTAGCACGGAGCTCCTACGAGCAGTACTTC. Protein product: CASSPVARSSYEQYF.